Following are 21 T cell receptor beta chains from one sample sequenced in a study of molecular identifiers for immune sequencing clone quantification. TCRdb reprocessed the PCR reads with MiXCR, giving one entry per CDR3 protein. This sample has more than 550,000 distinct CDR3 sequences, with about 25% found just once. Sequenced material: naive CD8+ T cells from blood, with Jurkat cell RNA spiked in. Subset of the sample: FACS-sorted CD8+CD4-CCR7+CD45RA+ naive T cells. Source of these receptors: a human donor in good health. Some libraries in this study had Jurkat cell RNA spiked in.

The sample holds one count of this clonotype. This chain connects TRBV30 to TRBJ2-3, with D hard to call. Between the trimmed V and J ends, which lost 8 bases and 1 base, there was a span of 16 bases. Germline V CDR1 and CDR2: GTSNPN, SVGIG (reference sequence). This CDR3 comprises 14 residues. CDR3 region: CAGRRTPGTDTQYF. The CDR3 DNA reads TGTGCCGGAAGGCGAACGCCTGGCACAGATACGCAGTATTTT.

With regard to this clonotype: The junction does not match germline at one end; this may be a read error. This chain connects TRBV11-1 to TRBJ2-2, with 7 positions matching TRBD2. CDR3 length: 16 residues. In germline, CDR1 is SGHAT, CDR2 FQDESV (reference sequence). CDR3: CASSLAGGTNTGELSF. DNA for the CDR3: TGTGCCAGCAGCTTAGCGGGAGGGACGAACACCGGGGAGCTGTCTTTT.

This rearrangement joins TRBV6-5 to TRBJ2-1; TRBD2 matches at 9 bases. V lost 6 bases and J lost 4; bases outside the gene matches: 13. CDR1 and CDR2 from the germline V gene are MNHEY and SVGAGI. The CDR3 covers 17 residues. The CDR3 sequence is CASRNLIVTSGYNEQFF. The CDR3 nucleotides are TGTGCCAGCAGGAATCTCATTGTAACTAGCGGGTACAATGAGCAGTTCTTC.

Concerning this clonotype itself: This may come from a read error, since a much larger clone is one base off. This sequence joins TRBV29-1 and TRBJ2-5, with D possibly TRBD2 on 5 matching bases. Per the germline V gene, CDR1 is SQVTM and CDR2 is ANQGSEA. This CDR3 contains 13 residues. CDR3: CSVVEGIGETQHF. DNA of the CDR3: TGCAGCGTTGTAGAGGGCATAGGCGAGACCCAGCACTTC.

This clonotype was seen at least ten times. The chain employs TRBV12-3 or TRBV12-4 and TRBJ2-5, with 8 bases lining up with TRBD1. The CDR3 spans 17 residues. After removal of 5 bases from V and 4 bases from J, the junction contained 15 bases not matched to a gene. The CDR3 sequence: CASSRPVSTGEAETQYF. CDR3 in DNA: TGTGCCAGCAGTAGACCCGTCTCGACAGGGGAGGCAGAGACCCAGTACTTC.

In regard to this clonotype: This may be a read error: a much more frequent sequence differs by one nucleotide. The gene calls are TRBV2 and TRBJ1-5; D gene ambiguous. This CDR3 has 13 amino acids. The V gene's germline CDR1 is SNHLY and CDR2 FYNNEI. The CDR3, as DNA: TGTGCCAGCAGTGTGTCTAGCAATCAGCCCCAGCGTTTT. This gives the protein CASSVSSNQPQRF.

The genes are TRBV11-2 and TRBJ2-1; 12 bases map to TRBD1. Losses at the gene ends were 5 bases for V and 8 bases for J; bases not matched to a gene: 7. From germline, CDR1 is SGHAT and CDR2 FQNNGV. The CDR3 has 15 residues. CDR3 residues: CASSQSGTGGHEQFF. CDR3 nucleotides: TGTGCCAGCAGCCAAAGTGGGACAGGGGGCCATGAGCAGTTCTTC.

This sequence joins TRBV14 and TRBJ2-7, with a possible D match to TRBD1 (6 bases). V dropped 3 bases and J dropped 0 bases, with 12 bases sitting between them. Germline CDR1 reads SGHDN; CDR2 reads FVKESK. This CDR3 has 15 amino acids. In nucleotides, the CDR3 is TGTGCCAGCAGCCAGGACAGTTCCTTCTCCTACGAGCAGTACTTC. Amino acid sequence: CASSQDSSFSYEQYF.

CDR3 nucleotides: TGTGCCAGCAGTTTGTTGTCCCTCAGGGCCCCTAGCACAGATACGCAGTATTTT. It specifies CASSLLSLRAPSTDTQYF. The chain couples TRBV27 to TRBJ2-3, with a tentative D call TRBD1 (5 bases). Trimming took 3 bases from V and 0 from J, leaving 19 bases between them. Germline-derived CDR1 and CDR2 are MNHEY and SMNVEV (reference sequence). The CDR3 totals 18 residues.

This clonotype occurred once. A much larger clonotype is one base distant, so this may be a read error. This chain connects TRBV29-1 to TRBJ2-7; D may be TRBD2 (6 bases). There are 13 residues in the CDR3. Germline V gene lookup returns CDR1 SQVTM and CDR2 ANQGSEA. The CDR3 sequence is CSVEGTSAYEQCF. In DNA form, the CDR3 reads TGCAGCGTTGAGGGGACTTCAGCCTACGAGCAGTGCTTC.

Many counts were recorded for this clonotype. The gene calls are TRBV29-1 and TRBJ1-1; 7 bases are a match to TRBD1. The trim removed 5 bases at V and 4 bases at J, leaving 13 bases unmatched. The CDR3 has 15 amino acids. In germline, CDR1 is SQVTM, CDR2 ANQGSEA. CDR3 residues: CSVWLPGGFSTEAFF. The CDR3, as DNA: TGCAGCGTTTGGCTGCCAGGGGGGTTTAGCACTGAAGCTTTCTTT.

About this clonotype itself: Compared with germline, one end of the junction differs, possibly owing to a read error. V gene TRBV7-9 combines with J gene TRBJ2-1; D is ambiguous. Germline CDR1 is SEHNR and CDR2 is FQNEAQ (reference sequence). This CDR3 region has 16 residues. The DNA of the CDR3 is TGTGCCAGCAGCTTAAGTCGGGCGTCCCCCCACAATGAGCAGCTCTTC. This codes for CASSLSRASPHNEQLF.

With regard to this clonotype: Being one base from a much bigger clone, this may be a read error. CDR3 protein: CASSESWGRTDTQYF. For the CDR3, the DNA is TGCGCCAGCAGTGAGTCGTGGGGGCGCACAGATACGCAGTATTTT. The genes are TRBV10-2 and TRBJ2-3; D might be TRBD1 (6 bases). CDR1 and CDR2 from the germline V gene are WSHSY and SAAADI. V lost 0 bases, J lost 1 base, and 8 bases lay in between. This CDR3 comprises 15 residues.

This clonotype was seen more than once but under ten times. The J gene is TRBJ1-4, the V gene TRBV6-5, with D unclear. The CDR3 has 14 residues. Germline CDR1 reads MNHEY; CDR2 reads SVGAGI. The germline V and J ends were trimmed by 3 bases and 7 bases, with 12 bases remaining between them. The CDR3 DNA reads as TGTGCCAGCAGTTATTCGACCGGATTTGAAAAACTGTTTTTT. It encodes CASSYSTGFEKLFF.

This clonotype was picked up a small number of times. The CDR3 spells CASSGYTGTYNEQFF. The CDR3 DNA is TGTGCCAGCAGCGGATACACAGGGACCTACAATGAGCAGTTCTTC. The chain uses TRBV9 and TRBJ2-1; D is possibly TRBD1 (6 bases). CDR3 length equals 15 residues. The germline V gene encodes CDR1 SGDLS and CDR2 YYNGEE. Trimming cost V 3 bases and J 2 bases, with 12 bases left between them.

This clonotype was recorded many times. The rearrangement uses TRBV30 and TRBJ2-7, with TRBD2 as a possible D gene (5 bases). Germline lookup yields CDR1 GTSNPN and CDR2 SVGIG (reference sequence). The V gene lost 3 bases and the J gene lost 2 bases, with 8 bases spanning the gap. The CDR3 covers 12 residues. The CDR3 region is CAWSGMTYEQYF. The CDR3 nucleotides read TGTGCCTGGAGCGGGATGACCTACGAGCAGTACTTC.

The V and J genes are TRBV12-3 or TRBV12-4 and TRBJ1-2; D may be TRBD1 (5 bases). Deletions cut 4 bases from V and 2 bases from J, with 8 bases between. CDR3 length: 13 residues. CDR3 amino acids: CASSWRGNYGYTF. The CDR3 DNA sequence: TGTGCCAGCAGTTGGCGGGGCAACTATGGCTACACCTTC.

This clonotype was recorded many times. V and J are TRBV2 and TRBJ2-5; TRBD2 matches 7 bases. J was trimmed by 2 bases and V by 6 bases; bases with no gene match: 6. CDR1 is SNHLY, CDR2 FYNNEI, per germline. This CDR3 contains 14 residues. Here the CDR3 reads CASSRPAGQETQYF. The CDR3 DNA is TGTGCCAGCAGCCGACCAGCGGGACAAGAGACCCAGTACTTC.

This clonotype was counted a few times. V usage is TRBV4-3 and J usage is TRBJ2-1; TRBD1 matches 8 bases. Per the germline V gene, CDR1 is LGHNA and CDR2 is YSLEER. Trimming took 3 bases from V and 1 from J; bases not matched to a gene: 5. This CDR3 is built from 16 residues. The CDR3 here is CASSHGQGRSYNEQFF. The DNA of the CDR3 is TGCGCCAGCAGCCACGGACAGGGTCGATCCTACAATGAGCAGTTCTTC.

This clonotype was seen a handful of times. The CDR3 DNA follows: TGTGCCAGCAGCCGCTCAGGGGAAAACGAGCAGTACTTC. Amino acid sequence: CASSRSGENEQYF. The J gene is TRBJ2-7, the V gene TRBV9; D may be TRBD1 (6 bases). This CDR3 comprises 13 residues. Germline assignment: CDR1 SGDLS and CDR2 YYNGEE. V was clipped by 4 bases and J by 5 bases, with 13 bases between them.

Concerning this clonotype itself: An end of the junction does not agree with germline; a read error may underlie this. This chain's CDR3 is CASRGGAGYNQTQHF. CDR3 sequence (DNA): TGTGCCAGTAGGGGCGGGGCGGGGTACAATCAGACCCAGCATTTT. This rearrangement joins TRBV19 to TRBJ1-5; tentatively, D is TRBD1 (5 bases). The CDR3 is made up of 15 amino acids. The germline V gene encodes CDR1 LNHDA and CDR2 SQIVND (reference sequence).